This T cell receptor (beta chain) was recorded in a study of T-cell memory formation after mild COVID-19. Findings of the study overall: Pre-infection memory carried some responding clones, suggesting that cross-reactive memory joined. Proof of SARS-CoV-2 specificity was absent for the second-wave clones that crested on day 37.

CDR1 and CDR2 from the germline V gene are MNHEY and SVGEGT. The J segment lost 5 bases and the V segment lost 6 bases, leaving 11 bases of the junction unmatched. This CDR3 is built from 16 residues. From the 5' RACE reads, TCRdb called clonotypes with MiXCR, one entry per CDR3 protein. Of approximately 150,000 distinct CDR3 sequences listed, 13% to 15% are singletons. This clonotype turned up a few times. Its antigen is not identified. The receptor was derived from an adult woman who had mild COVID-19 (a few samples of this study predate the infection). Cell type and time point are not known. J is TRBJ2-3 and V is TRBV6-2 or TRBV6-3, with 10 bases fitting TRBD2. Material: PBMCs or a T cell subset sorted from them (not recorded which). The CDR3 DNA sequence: TGTGCCAGCAGCTCCCCCGGGCTAGCGGGAGTAGATACGCAGTATTTT. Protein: CASSSPGLAGVDTQYF.